A selection of T cell receptor beta chains follows, all from one sample in a study of technical replicates of blood from a handful of donors. The assay was immunoSEQ multiplex PCR, and TCRdb's table has in-frame clones only and misses some. This table holds about 81,000 clones, approximately 94% found once. Sequencing used T cells isolated from PBMCs. The receptors come from a human donor in good health. Both conserved end residues are part of each CDR3. A D gene is named only where the DNA matches it firmly. The size entry is marked missing in some rows and otherwise reads once, few, many or a size class.

TRBJ2-2 | TRBV6-1 | . | . | CASRVQGSRTGELFF | TGTGCCAGCAGAGTTCAGGGGTCGAGAACCGGGGAGCTGTTTTTT
TRBJ1-2 | TRBV11-2 | . | . | CASSSLRRSYGYTF | TGTGCCAGCAGCTCACTCCGACGGAGTTATGGCTACACCTTC
TRBJ2-7 | TRBV11-1 | . | . | CASSYPEDYEQYF | TGTGCCAGCAGCTACCCGGAGGACTACGAGCAGTACTTC
TRBJ2-1 | TRBV4-2 | TRBD2 | . | CASSQVGGRYGNEQFF | TGTGCCAGCAGCCAAGTGGGCGGGAGATATGGCAATGAGCAGTTCTTC
TRBJ2-7 | TRBV28 | TRBD1 | . | CASSWDPGQAHNSYEQYF | TGTGCCAGCAGTTGGGATCCGGGACAGGCCCACAACTCCTACGAGCAGTACTTC
TRBJ2-5 | TRBV9 | . | . | CASSGGETQYF | TGTGCCAGCAGCGGAGGAGAGACCCAGTACTTC
TRBJ2-5 | TRBV4-3 | . | . | CASSQDTPPETQYF | TGCGCCAGCAGCCAAGATACTCCCCCAGAGACCCAGTACTTC
TRBJ1-4 | TRBV21-1 | . | . | CASSKTETLNEKLFF | TGTGCCAGCAGCAAAACTGAAACGTTAAATGAAAAACTGTTTTTT
TRBJ2-1 | TRBV7-3 | . | . | CASSDSPGAYYNEQFF | TGTGCCAGCAGCGATAGTCCAGGGGCCTATTACAATGAGCAGTTCTTC
TRBJ1-1 | TRBV11-3 | . | . | CASSLVSGTEAFF | TGTGCCAGCAGCTTAGTTTCGGGGACTGAAGCTTTCTTT
TRBJ2-1 | TRBV6-1 | TRBD2 | once | CASNRLAGVYNEQFF | TGTGCCAGCAATAGGTTAGCGGGCGTATACAATGAGCAGTTCTTC
TRBJ1-2 | TRBV7-6 | . | few | CASSPRHSLRYGYTF | TGTGCCAGCAGCCCAAGACACAGTCTTCGCTATGGCTACACCTTC
TRBJ2-7 | TRBV13 | TRBD2 | . | CASTPSGEADYEQYF | TGTGCCAGCACCCCCAGCGGGGAGGCGGATTACGAGCAGTACTTC
TRBJ1-4 | TRBV29-1 | . | . | CSVGEQGNVEKLFF | TGCAGCGTTGGGGAACAGGGAAATGTTGAAAAACTGTTTTTT
TRBJ1-5 | TRBV27 | TRBD1 | . | CASSFFGTGKLGQPQHF | TGTGCCAGCAGTTTTTTTGGGACAGGGAAGTTGGGACAGCCCCAGCATTTT
TRBJ2-7 | TRBV27 | TRBD1 | . | CASSFRGGWYEQYF | TGTGCCAGCAGTTTTAGAGGGGGCTGGTACGAGCAGTACTTC
TRBJ2-2 | TRBV9 | . | . | CASSPRGTEVTGELFF | TGTGCCAGCAGCCCTCGGGGGACTGAGGTCACCGGGGAGCTGTTTTTT
TRBJ2-1 | TRBV4-2 | TRBD2 | . | CASSQESGSSYNEQFF | TGTGCCAGCAGCCAAGAAAGCGGGAGCTCCTACAATGAGCAGTTCTTC
TRBJ2-7 | TRBV11-1 | TRBD1 | . | CASSDTRTGFDEQYF | TGTGCCAGCAGCGATACTCGGACAGGTTTTGACGAGCAGTACTTC
TRBJ2-1 | TRBV4-2 | . | . | CASSQDRGGSSYNEQFF | TGTGCCAGCAGCCAAGATCGAGGGGGAAGCTCCTACAATGAGCAGTTCTTC
TRBJ2-3 | TRBV6-5 | TRBD2 | . | CASSYSLADTDTQYF | TGTGCCAGCAGTTATTCACTAGCGGACACAGATACGCAGTATTTT
TRBJ2-3 | TRBV10-3 | . | . | CAISESERSTDTQYF | TGTGCCATCAGTGAGTCAGAGCGTAGCACAGATACGCAGTATTTT
TRBJ1-5 | TRBV6-5 | . | . | CASRRTHNQPQHF | TGTGCCAGCAGGCGGACACACAATCAGCCCCAGCATTTT
TRBJ2-1 | TRBV30 | . | . | CAWSVQRRGEQFF | TGTGCCTGGAGTGTACAGCGGAGAGGTGAGCAGTTCTTC
TRBJ1-5 | TRBV27 | . | . | CASSFSSEQPQHF | TGTGCCAGCAGTTTTAGTAGCGAGCAGCCCCAGCATTTT
TRBJ1-5 | TRBV19 | . | . | CASRSKGGAQSNQPQHF | TGTGCCAGTAGATCCAAGGGGGGGGCGCAAAGCAATCAGCCCCAGCATTTT
TRBJ1-5 | TRBV27 | . | . | CASSTGHSNQPQHF | TGTGCCAGCTCCACAGGGCATAGCAATCAGCCCCAGCATTTT
TRBJ1-1 | TRBV28 | . | . | CASSSGATEAFF | TGTGCCAGCAGTTCCGGAGCAACTGAAGCTTTCTTT
TRBJ2-7 | TRBV12-1 | . | . | CASSSGTRSYEQYF | TGTGCCAGCAGCTCCGGGACTAGATCCTACGAGCAGTACTTC
TRBJ2-1 | TRBV11-2 | TRBD2 | . | CASSLAGSYNEQFF | TGTGCCAGCAGCCTAGCGGGATCCTACAATGAGCAGTTCTTC
TRBJ1-2 | TRBV2 | TRBD1 | . | CASTLTGTANYGYTF | TGTGCCAGCACCTTGACCGGGACAGCTAACTATGGCTACACCTTC
TRBJ1-3 | TRBV28 | . | once | CATLDGGSGNTIYF | TGTGCCACCTTGGACGGGGGGTCTGGAAACACCATATATTTT
TRBJ2-1 | TRBV7-9 | TRBD1 | . | CASSLVGTGIYNEQFF | TGTGCCAGCAGCTTAGTCGGGACAGGAATCTACAATGAGCAGTTCTTC
TRBJ2-7 | TRBV5-6 | . | . | CASHPVDSYEQYF | TGTGCCAGCCATCCCGTAGACAGCTACGAGCAGTACTTC
TRBJ1-1 | TRBV4-3 | . | . | CASSQLSHMRDTEAFF | TGCGCCAGCAGCCAACTCAGTCATATGCGGGACACTGAAGCTTTCTTT
TRBJ2-7 | TRBV18 | TRBD2 | . | CASSPGTSLSSYEQYF | TGTGCCAGCTCCCCCGGGACTAGCTTAAGCTCCTACGAGCAGTACTTC
TRBJ1-2 | TRBV5-1 | . | . | CASSLDGGAYGYTF | TGCGCCAGCAGCTTGGATGGGGGGGCCTATGGCTACACCTTC
TRBJ1-1 | TRBV25-1 | . | . | CASSEWPNTEAFF | TGTGCCAGCAGTGAATGGCCGAACACTGAAGCTTTCTTT
TRBJ2-1 | TRBV27 | . | . | CASSFASAYNEQFF | TGTGCCAGCAGTTTCGCTAGCGCATACAATGAGCAGTTCTTC
TRBJ2-1 | TRBV7-3 | TRBD2 | once | CASSLHTSGRIYNEQFF | TGTGCCAGCAGCTTACACACTAGCGGGAGAATCTACAATGAGCAGTTCTTC
TRBJ2-7 | TRBV27 | TRBD1 | . | CASSQGVNEQYF | TGTGCCAGCAGTCAGGGGGTCAACGAGCAGTACTTC
TRBJ2-4 | TRBV11-2 | . | . | CASSAAAKNIQYF | TGTGCCAGCAGCGCCGCGGCCAAAAACATTCAGTACTTC
TRBJ2-7 | TRBV6-6 | TRBD2 | . | CASSYFGTSYEQYF | TGTGCCAGCAGTTACTTCGGGACTAGTTACGAGCAGTACTTC